This TCR beta chain came from a study of T-cell memory formation after mild COVID-19. The study's findings and limits: Shrinking CD4+ clones resided mostly in CM and EM, and CD8+ ones in EMRA.

TCRdb analysed the 5' RACE reads with MiXCR anew, one entry per CDR3 protein. The sample holds about 290,000 distinct CDR3 sequences, 15% seen once. This clonotype appeared once. Its antigen is undetermined. The CDR3 runs to 16 residues. Germline V gene lookup returns CDR1 DFQATT and CDR2 SNEGSKA (reference sequence). The ends lost 0 bases at V and 1 base at J; junction bases unmatched: 7. V gene TRBV20-1 combines with J gene TRBJ2-3, with 7 bases aligning to TRBD2. The sample comprised PBMCs or a T cell subset sorted from them (not recorded which). The clonotype originates from a young man who had mild COVID-19 (a few samples of this study predate the infection). Cell type and time point are not known. CDR3 loop: CSARDRVLAGTDTQYF. The DNA for the CDR3 is TGCAGTGCTAGAGATCGGGTGCTAGCGGGCACAGATACGCAGTATTTT.